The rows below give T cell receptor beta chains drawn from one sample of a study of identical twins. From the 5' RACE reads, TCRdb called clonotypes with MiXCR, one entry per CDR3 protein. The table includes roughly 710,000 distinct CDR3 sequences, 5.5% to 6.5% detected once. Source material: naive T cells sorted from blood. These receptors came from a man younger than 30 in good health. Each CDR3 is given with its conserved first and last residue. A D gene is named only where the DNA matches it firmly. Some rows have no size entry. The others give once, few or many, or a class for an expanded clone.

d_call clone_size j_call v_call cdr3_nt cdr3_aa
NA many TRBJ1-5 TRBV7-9 TGTGCCAGCAGCTTAGGGCGGGACCCCACTCAGCCCCAGCATTTT CASSLGRDPTQPQHF
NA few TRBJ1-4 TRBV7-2 TGTGCCAGCAGCGCCCAATATGAAAAACTGTTTTTT CASSAQYEKLFF
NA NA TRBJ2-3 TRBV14 TGTGCCAGCAGCTCCTTAAGGGGGGGAACAGATACGCAGTATTTT CASSSLRGGTDTQYF
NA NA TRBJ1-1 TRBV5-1 TGCGCCAGCAGCTTAGAGCCTGTTACCACTGAAGCTTTCTTT CASSLEPVTTEAFF
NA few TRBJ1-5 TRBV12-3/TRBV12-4 TGTGCCAGCAGTCTAGGAGGGGAACATAGCAATCAGCCCCAGCATTTT CASSLGGEHSNQPQHF
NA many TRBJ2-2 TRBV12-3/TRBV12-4 TGTGCCAGCAGTCTCCTAGGGGGGGCCGCCGGGGAGCTGTTTTTT CASSLLGGAAGELFF
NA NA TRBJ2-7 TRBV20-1 TGCAGTGCTATAACTTGGGGGAACTCCTACGAGCAGTACTTC CSAITWGNSYEQYF
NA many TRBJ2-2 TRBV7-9 TGTGCCAGCAGCTTAGGTTCGGCCGGGGAGCTGTTTTTT CASSLGSAGELFF
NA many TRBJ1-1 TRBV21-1 TGTGCCAGCAGCAAAGAGGGTTCAGGGGTGAACACTGAAGCTTTCTTT CASSKEGSGVNTEAFF
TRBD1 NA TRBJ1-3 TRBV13 TGTGCCAGCAGGGGGACAGGGGGCGCCGACTCTGGAAACACCATATATTTT CASRGTGGADSGNTIYF
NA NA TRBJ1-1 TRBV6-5 TGTGCCAGCAGTTCTCTGGCTGAAGCTTTCTTT CASSSLAEAFF
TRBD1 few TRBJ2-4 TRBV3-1 TGTGCCAGCAGCCAAGTGACGGACAGGGGGCTAGCCAAAAACATTCAGTACTTC CASSQVTDRGLAKNIQYF
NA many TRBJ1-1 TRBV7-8 TGTGCCAGCAGCTTCCAGGGCATGGCTTTCTTT CASSFQGMAFF
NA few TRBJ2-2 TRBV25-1 TGTGCCAGCAGTGGAGGGTCCGGGACCGGGGAGCTGTTTTTT CASSGGSGTGELFF
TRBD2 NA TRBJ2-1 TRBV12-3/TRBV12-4 TGTGCCAGCAGTCGTAGCGGGAGATTCTACAATGAGCAGTTCTTC CASSRSGRFYNEQFF
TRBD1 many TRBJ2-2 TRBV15 TGTGCCACCAGCGGCGGACAGGGGGCCAACACCGGGGAGCTGTTTTTT CATSGGQGANTGELFF
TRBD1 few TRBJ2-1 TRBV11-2 TGTGCCAGCAGCTTTTTCCCCCGGGGGACAGGGGTCGATGAGCAGTTCTTC CASSFFPRGTGVDEQFF
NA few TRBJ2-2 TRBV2 TGTGCCAGCAGTGAAGCGCAACGGAGGGTGACGGGCAACGGGGAGCTGTTTTTT CASSEAQRRVTGNGELFF
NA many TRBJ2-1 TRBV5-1 TGCGCCAGCAGCGTCACAGGGTTGTCCTACAATGAGCAGTTCTTC CASSVTGLSYNEQFF
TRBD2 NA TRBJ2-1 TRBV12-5 TGTGCTAGTGGTTTGCCCCGGACTAGCTCCCCTCGACCCTACAATGAGCAGTTCTTC CASGLPRTSSPRPYNEQFF